This passage covers 26 T cell receptor beta chains from one sample sequenced in a study of OX40 agonist ivuxolimab in advanced cancers. Profiled with immunoSEQ multiplex PCR; TCRdb holds only in-frame clones, not every one. The sample yields around 93,000 clones, approximately 87% seen once. Sample: CD4+ or CD8+ T cells sorted from blood, taken in a trial of the OX40 agonist ivuxolimab. These receptors all come from an adult with an advanced solid tumor such as melanoma, head and neck, liver or kidney cancer.

The chain joins TRBV7-9 to TRBJ1-2, with a possible D match to TRBD1 (6 bases). CDR3 size: 14 residues. CDR1 is SEHNR and CDR2 is FQNEAQ in the germline V gene (reference sequence). V was shortened by 7 bases and J by 0 bases, with 12 bases between the two germline ends. This chain's CDR3 is CASTQGSSNYGYTF. As DNA, the CDR3 is TGTGCCAGCACCCAGGGGTCCTCTAACTATGGCTACACCTTC.

The chain combines TRBV20-1 with TRBJ2-7; D not certain. In germline, CDR1 is DFQATT, CDR2 SNEGSKA (reference sequence). The CDR3 runs 11 residues. Trimming cost V 0 bases and J 3 bases, with 3 bases left between them. In DNA form, the CDR3 reads TGCAGTGCTAGAGACCACTACGAGCAGTACTTC. Translated: CSARDHYEQYF.

The chain recombines TRBV6-5 with TRBJ2-3, with TRBD2 matching over 8 bases. This CDR3 is 15 amino acids long. Germline CDR1 and CDR2: MNHEY and SVGAGI. J gave up 0 bases and V 6 bases, and 5 bases lay outside the gene matches. CDR3 sequence reads: CASSPQRGSTDTQYF. The CDR3, as DNA: TGTGCCAGCAGCCCGCAGCGGGGGAGCACAGATACGCAGTATTTT.

This chain uses TRBV7-6 with TRBJ2-5; 11 bases match TRBD2. V dropped 4 bases and J dropped 3; count of bases not matched to a gene: 7. Germline V CDR1 and CDR2: SGHVS, FNYEAQ. The CDR3 spans 16 residues. CDR3 residues: CASSSRTSGFKETQYF. CDR3 coding DNA: TGTGCCAGCAGCTCCCGGACTAGCGGGTTTAAAGAGACCCAGTACTTC.

As concerns this clone: Other nucleotide sequences in the sample specify the same CDR3. The chain employs TRBV19 and TRBJ1-2, with 9 nucleotides matching TRBD1. The CDR3 is made up of 14 amino acids. V gave up 7 bases and J gave up 5 bases; unmatched junction bases: 8. Germline V gene lookup returns CDR1 LNHDA and CDR2 SQIVND (reference sequence). The CDR3 protein is CASTDRGMNYGYTF. CDR3 sequence (DNA): TGTGCCAGTACCGACAGGGGGATGAATTATGGCTACACCTTC.

This clone showed up just a few times. The chain combines TRBV6-5 with TRBJ1-3; the D is unclear. The germline gives CDR1 MNHEY, CDR2 SVGAGI. This CDR3 is built from 15 residues. The V end lost 0 bases, the J end lost 0 bases, and 6 bases lay between the germline ends. The CDR3 DNA reads as TGTGCCAGCAGTTACTCGGCAGACTCTGGAAACACCATATATTTT. It codes for CASSYSADSGNTIYF.

The CDR3 sequence: CASSLEGLALTYEQYF. The CDR3 DNA follows: TGTGCCAGCAGCTTAGAGGGACTAGCGTTGACCTACGAGCAGTACTTC. This chain uses TRBV11-2 with TRBJ2-7, with 10 bases aligning to TRBD2. This CDR3 contains 16 residues. Losses at the gene ends were 0 bases for V and 2 bases for J; bases not matched to a gene: 4. Germline CDR1 and CDR2: SGHAT and FQNNGV.

The V gene is TRBV7-2, the J gene TRBJ2-5; no clear D gene. Trimming took 5 bases from V and 11 from J, leaving 12 bases between them. CDR1 is SGHTA and CDR2 is FQGNSA in the germline V gene. The CDR3 extends over 11 amino acids. The CDR3 nucleotides are TGTGCCAGCAGCCTTTCTTTCGGGCAGTACTTC. It encodes CASSLSFGQYF. Full variable domain (remainder filled in from reference TRBV7-2 and TRBJ2-5): GAGVSQSPSNKVTEKGKDVELRCDPISGHTALYWYRQSLGQGLEFLIYFQGNSAPDKSGLPSDRFSAERTGGSVSTLTIQRTQQEDSAVYLCASSLSFGQYFGPGTRLLVL.

The genes are TRBV7-9 and TRBJ1-6; possibly TRBD1 for D (5 bases). Per germline, CDR1 SEHNR and CDR2 FQNEAQ (reference sequence). The CDR3 is made up of 14 amino acids. Trimming pared 1 base from V and 7 bases from J, leaving 8 bases between. The CDR3 spells CASSLEQANSPLHF. The CDR3 DNA reads as TGTGCCAGCAGCTTAGAACAGGCGAATTCACCCCTCCACTTT. Filled out from reference TRBV7-9 and TRBJ1-6, the complete variable domain reads DTGVSQNPRHKITKRGQNVTFRCDPISEHNRLYWYRQTLGQGPEFLTYFQNEAQLEKSRLLSDRFSAERPKGSFSTLEIQRTEQGDSAMYLCASSLEQANSPLHFGNGTRLTVT.

On this clone: Because the CDR3's place on the DNA is in doubt, the DNA is left out and the CDR3 is given as listed by TCRdb. This rearrangement joins TRBV19 to TRBJ2-2; TRBD2 is the table's D call, not checked against the DNA. Germline V lookup: CDR1 LNHDA, CDR2 SQIVND (reference sequence). Counting both end residues, the CDR3 totals 15 amino acids. This CDR3 reads CASTSASGNTGELFF.

The CDR3 loop is CASSPLAGGPHTQYF. The CDR3 DNA sequence: TGCGCCAGCAGCCCACTAGCGGGAGGGCCACATACGCAGTATTTT. The rearrangement links TRBV4-3 to TRBJ2-3, with 13 positions matching TRBD2. Germline V gene sequence: CDR1 LGHNA, CDR2 YSLEER. V lost 4 bases, J lost 7 bases, and 5 bases stayed unmatched. The CDR3 is 15 amino acids.

The chain has TRBV7-2 and TRBJ2-5; TRBD2 agrees at 8 bases. The CDR3 totals 14 residues. CDR1 and CDR2 (germline): SGHTA, FQGNSA. V was pared by 3 bases and J by 5 bases, with 5 bases of the junction left unmatched. The CDR3 region is CASSFGLAGETQYF. The CDR3 coding sequence is TGTGCCAGCAGCTTCGGACTAGCTGGGGAGACCCAGTACTTC.

The rearrangement joins TRBV7-8 to TRBJ2-7; D not resolved. This CDR3 contains 14 residues. The germline CDR1 and CDR2 sequences are SGHVS and FQNEAQ. V shed 2 bases and J shed 1 base, with 9 bases lying between them. This CDR3 reads CASSLWEQSYEQYF. The CDR3 DNA follows: TGTGCCAGCAGCTTATGGGAACAGTCCTACGAGCAGTACTTC.

This chain uses TRBV30 with TRBJ1-3, with D tentatively TRBD1 (6 bases). The CDR3 is 13 residues long. Deletions cut 3 bases from V and 4 bases from J, with 10 bases between. The germline CDR1 and CDR2 sequences are GTSNPN and SVGIG (reference sequence). The CDR3 nucleotides are TGTGCCTGGAGCCGAGGACAGGGAAACACCATATATTTT. This sequence encodes CAWSRGQGNTIYF.

The genes are TRBV28 and TRBJ2-2; 8 positions agree with TRBD1. The CDR3 contains 14 residues. V lost 5 bases and J lost 6; bases outside the gene matches: 5. Germline-derived CDR1 and CDR2 are MDHEN and SYDVKM. CDR3 sequence reads: CASSPAGGPGELFF. CDR3 nucleotides: TGTGCCAGCAGTCCCGCAGGGGGCCCCGGGGAGCTGTTTTTT.

The chain has TRBV7-8 and TRBJ1-1; TRBD1 might be the D (5 bases). Germline V gene sequence: CDR1 SGHVS, CDR2 FQNEAQ. The CDR3 runs to 15 residues. Trimming cost V 2 bases and J 2 bases, with 12 bases left between them. The CDR3 region is CASSLLEGLNTEAFF. The CDR3, as DNA: TGTGCCAGCAGCTTATTGGAGGGGTTAAACACTGAAGCTTTCTTT.

This clone was seen just once. V gene TRBV14 combines with J gene TRBJ2-3; TRBD1 might be the D (5 bases). CDR3 size: 14 residues. Looked up from germline, CDR1 is SGHDN and CDR2 is FVKESK. V gave up 2 bases and J gave up 3 bases, with 9 bases separating them. DNA of the CDR3: TGTGCCAGCAGCCAAATCGACAGTACAGATACGCAGTATTTT. It yields the protein CASSQIDSTDTQYF.

This clone was seen just once. The chain uses TRBV27 and TRBJ1-3; 9 nucleotides match TRBD1. Per the germline V gene, CDR1 is MNHEY and CDR2 is SMNVEV (reference sequence). Trimming at V came to 6 bases and at J to 4 bases, leaving 10 bases not matched to a gene. The CDR3 extends over 16 amino acids. The CDR3: CASSAFTGGRGNTIYF. The CDR3 nucleotides are TGTGCCAGCAGCGCTTTCACAGGGGGCAGGGGAAACACCATATATTTT.

This sequence joins TRBV2 and TRBJ1-2; D ambiguous. From germline, CDR1 is SNHLY and CDR2 FYNNEI. The CDR3 is made up of 11 amino acids. Trimming stripped 5 bases from V and 4 bases from J, with 5 bases between. This chain's CDR3 is CASSPSYGYTF. CDR3 nucleotide sequence: TGTGCCAGCAGTCCCAGCTATGGCTACACCTTC.

The rearrangement uses TRBV5-6 and TRBJ2-3; 12 bases align to TRBD2. The CDR3 has 16 residues. J was trimmed by 3 bases and V by 2 bases; bases with no gene match: 4. The germline gives CDR1 SGHDT, CDR2 YYEEEE. CDR3 loop: CASSLLAGGGTDTQYF. The CDR3, as DNA: TGTGCCAGCAGCTTACTAGCGGGAGGAGGGACAGATACGCAGTATTTT.

This clone was recorded only once. CDR3 in amino acids: CASSQDRRTSGTGGQYF. The DNA for the CDR3 is TGTGCCAGCAGCCAGGACCGGAGGACTAGCGGGACTGGGGGGCAGTACTTC. The gene calls are TRBV7-2 and TRBJ2-7; the match to TRBD2 covers 12 bases. The V segment lost 5 bases and the J segment 9 bases; nucleotides outside the gene matches: 17. Germline V CDR1 and CDR2: SGHTA, FQGNSA. This CDR3 has 17 amino acids.

The chain combines TRBV30 with TRBJ2-5; 7 bases match TRBD1. CDR1 GTSNPN and CDR2 SVGIG come from the germline V gene (reference sequence). With V trimmed by 5 bases and J by 0 bases, 3 bases remained unmatched. This CDR3 has 13 residues. CDR3 amino acids: CAWAQGNQETQYF. In DNA, the CDR3 is TGTGCCTGGGCACAGGGGAACCAAGAGACCCAGTACTTC.

The J gene is TRBJ2-2, the V gene TRBV6-1, with 10 bases lining up with TRBD2. There are 15 residues in the CDR3. Germline values: CDR1 MNHNS, CDR2 SASEGT. Germline trimming cut 7 bases from V and 7 bases from J; bases unmatched to any gene: 9. In DNA, the CDR3 is TGTGCCAGCATCTTAAGCGGGGGGGCCGTCGGGGAGCTGTTTTTT. This encodes CASILSGGAVGELFF.

V and J are TRBV4-3 and TRBJ2-7; TRBD1 matches 9 bases. Losses at the gene ends were 4 bases for V and 0 bases for J; bases not matched to a gene: 7. CDR1 is LGHNA and CDR2 is YSLEER in the germline V gene. The CDR3 contains 16 residues. This CDR3 reads CASSPSGTGISYEQYF. CDR3 bases: TGCGCCAGCAGCCCCTCCGGGACAGGGATCTCCTACGAGCAGTACTTC.

The chain is built from TRBV19 and TRBJ1-4; possible D gene TRBD1, 6 bases. V was shortened by 4 bases and J by 6 bases, with 9 bases between the two germline ends. The germline V gene encodes CDR1 LNHDA and CDR2 SQIVND (reference sequence). The CDR3 totals 13 residues. The chain's CDR3 is CASSRRTDEKLFF. In DNA form, the CDR3 reads TGTGCCAGTAGTAGGAGGACAGATGAAAAACTGTTTTTT.

Here the CDR3 DNA reads TGTGCCAGCAGCCTGCTGGGTATAGTAGCTAACTATGGCTACACCTTC. Translation gives CASSLLGIVANYGYTF. The J gene is TRBJ1-2, the V gene TRBV7-6; D gene uncertain. There are 16 residues in the CDR3. Germline V lookup: CDR1 SGHVS, CDR2 FNYEAQ. Trimming removed 5 bases from V and 0 bases from J, with 16 bases in between.